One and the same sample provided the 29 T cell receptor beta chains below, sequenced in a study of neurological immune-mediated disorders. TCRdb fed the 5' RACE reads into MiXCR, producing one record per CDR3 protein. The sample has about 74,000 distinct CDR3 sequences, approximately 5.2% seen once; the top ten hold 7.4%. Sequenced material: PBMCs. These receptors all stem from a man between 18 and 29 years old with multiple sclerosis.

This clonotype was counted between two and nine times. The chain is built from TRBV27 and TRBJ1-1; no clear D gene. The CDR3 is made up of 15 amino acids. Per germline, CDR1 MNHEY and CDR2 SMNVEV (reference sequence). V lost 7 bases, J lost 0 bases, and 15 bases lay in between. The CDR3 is CASTKGGGLNTEAFF. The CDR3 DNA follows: TGTGCCAGCACCAAGGGAGGAGGCCTGAACACTGAAGCTTTCTTT.

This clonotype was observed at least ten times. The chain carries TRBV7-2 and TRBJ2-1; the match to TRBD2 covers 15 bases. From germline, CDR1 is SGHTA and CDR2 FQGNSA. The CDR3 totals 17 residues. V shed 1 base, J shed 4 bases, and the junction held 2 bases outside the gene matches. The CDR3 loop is CASSLGGTSGRYNEQFF. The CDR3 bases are TGTGCCAGCAGCTTAGGTGGGACTAGCGGGAGGTACAATGAGCAGTTCTTC.

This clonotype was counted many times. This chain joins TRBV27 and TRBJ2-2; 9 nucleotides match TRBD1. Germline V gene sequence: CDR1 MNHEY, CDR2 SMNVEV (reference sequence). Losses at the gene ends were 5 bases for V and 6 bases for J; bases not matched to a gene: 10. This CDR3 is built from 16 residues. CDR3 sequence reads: CASSPSGTGMAGELFF. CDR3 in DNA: TGTGCCAGCAGTCCTTCCGGGACAGGGATGGCCGGGGAGCTGTTTTTT.

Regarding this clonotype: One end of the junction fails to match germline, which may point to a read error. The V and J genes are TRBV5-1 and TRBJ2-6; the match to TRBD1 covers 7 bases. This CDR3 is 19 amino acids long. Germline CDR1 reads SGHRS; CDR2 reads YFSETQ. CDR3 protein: CASSHWTGLISGGAKVLTF. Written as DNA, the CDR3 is TGCGCCAGCAGCCACTGGACAGGCTTGATTTCGGGTGGGGCCAAAGTCCTGACTTTC.

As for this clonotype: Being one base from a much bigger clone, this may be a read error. CDR3 nucleotides: TGTGCCAGCAGTTTGTTGAACCCCGTGGAGACCCAGTACTTC. Amino acids: CASSLLNPVETQYF. V gene TRBV12-3 or TRBV12-4 combines with J gene TRBJ2-5; D remains unclear. This CDR3 is 14 amino acids long. The V and J ends lost 3 bases and 5 bases respectively, with 13 bases between them.

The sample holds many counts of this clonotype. The CDR3 loop reads CASSRDDTPGTPLHF. CDR3 bases: TGTGCCAGCAGCCGAGACGACACGCCGGGGACACCCCTCCACTTT. The chain has TRBV9 and TRBJ1-6; D ambiguous. Germline loops: CDR1 SGDLS, CDR2 YYNGEE. The CDR3 sequence is 15 residues long. Trimming pared 4 bases from V and 11 bases from J, leaving 19 bases between.

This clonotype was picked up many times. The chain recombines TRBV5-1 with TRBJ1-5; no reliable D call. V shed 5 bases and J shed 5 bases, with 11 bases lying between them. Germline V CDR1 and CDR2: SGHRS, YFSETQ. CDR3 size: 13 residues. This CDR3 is CASRVGEDQPQHF. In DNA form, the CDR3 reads TGCGCCAGCAGGGTCGGGGAGGATCAGCCCCAGCATTTT.

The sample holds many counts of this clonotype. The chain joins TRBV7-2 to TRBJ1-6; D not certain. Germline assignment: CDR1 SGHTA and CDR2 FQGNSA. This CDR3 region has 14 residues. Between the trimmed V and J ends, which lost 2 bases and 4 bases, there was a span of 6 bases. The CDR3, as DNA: TGTGCCAGCAGCTTATTTAAGTATAATTCACCCCTCCACTTT. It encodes CASSLFKYNSPLHF. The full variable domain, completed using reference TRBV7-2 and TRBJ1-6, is GAGVSQSPSNKVTEKGKDVELRCDPISGHTALYWYRQSLGQGLEFLIYFQGNSAPDKSGLPSDRFSAERTGGSVSTLTIQRTQQEDSAVYLCASSLFKYNSPLHFGNGTRLTVT.

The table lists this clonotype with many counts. The CDR3 region has the DNA TGTGCCAGCAGTCCGGACAGGGGGCCGGGGGAGCAGTACTTC. Translating it yields CASSPDRGPGEQYF. The chain is built from TRBV6-1 and TRBJ2-7; 11 nucleotides line up with TRBD1. The length of the CDR3 is 14 residues. The V segment lost 5 bases and the J segment 7 bases; nucleotides outside the gene matches: 7. Germline CDR1 and CDR2: MNHNS and SASEGT.

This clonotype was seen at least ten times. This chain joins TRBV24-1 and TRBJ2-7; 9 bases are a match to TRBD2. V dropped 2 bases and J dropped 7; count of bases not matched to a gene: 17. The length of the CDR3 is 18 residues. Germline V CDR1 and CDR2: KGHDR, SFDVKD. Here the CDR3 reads CATSDSGTSSLGAREQYF. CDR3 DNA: TGTGCCACCAGTGATTCCGGGACTAGCTCCCTAGGCGCTAGAGAGCAGTACTTC.

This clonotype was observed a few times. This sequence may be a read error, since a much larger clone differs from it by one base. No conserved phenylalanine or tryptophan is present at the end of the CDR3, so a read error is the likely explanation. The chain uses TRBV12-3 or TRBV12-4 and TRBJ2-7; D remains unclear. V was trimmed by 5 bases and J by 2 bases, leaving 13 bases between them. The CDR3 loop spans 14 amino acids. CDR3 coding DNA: TGTGCCAGCAGTCTGCATGTCTCGACCTACGAGCAGTACTAC. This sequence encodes CASSLHVSTYEQYY.

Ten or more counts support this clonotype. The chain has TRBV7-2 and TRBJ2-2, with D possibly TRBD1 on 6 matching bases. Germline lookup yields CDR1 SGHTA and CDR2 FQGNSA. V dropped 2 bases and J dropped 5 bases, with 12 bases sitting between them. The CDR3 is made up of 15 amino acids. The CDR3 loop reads CASSLRGFWTGELFF. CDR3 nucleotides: TGTGCCAGCAGCTTAAGGGGGTTTTGGACCGGGGAGCTGTTTTTT.

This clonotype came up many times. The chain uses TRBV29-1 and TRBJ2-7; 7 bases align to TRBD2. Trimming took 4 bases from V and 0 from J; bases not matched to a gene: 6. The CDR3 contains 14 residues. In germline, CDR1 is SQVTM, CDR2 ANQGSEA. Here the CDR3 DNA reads TGCAGCGTTGTCCTAGCGGTGAGCTCCTACGAGCAGTACTTC. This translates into CSVVLAVSSYEQYF.

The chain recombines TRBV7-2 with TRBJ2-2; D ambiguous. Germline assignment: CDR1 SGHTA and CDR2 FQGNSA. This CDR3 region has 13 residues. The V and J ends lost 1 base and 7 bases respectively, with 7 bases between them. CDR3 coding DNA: TGTGCCAGCAGCTTAGGGGGATTCGGGGAGCTGTTTTTT. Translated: CASSLGGFGELFF.

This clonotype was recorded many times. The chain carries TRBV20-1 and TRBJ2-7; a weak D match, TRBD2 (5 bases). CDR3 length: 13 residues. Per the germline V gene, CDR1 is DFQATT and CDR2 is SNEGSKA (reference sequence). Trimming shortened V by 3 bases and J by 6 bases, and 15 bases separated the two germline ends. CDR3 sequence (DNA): TGCAGTGCTAGCGGGATATTTTCGATCGAGCAGTACTTC. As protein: CSASGIFSIEQYF.

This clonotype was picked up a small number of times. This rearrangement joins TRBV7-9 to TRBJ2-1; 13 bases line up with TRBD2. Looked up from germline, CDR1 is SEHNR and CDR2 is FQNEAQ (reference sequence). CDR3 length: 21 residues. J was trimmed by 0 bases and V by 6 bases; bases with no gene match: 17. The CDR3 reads CASRGFYGTSGKESSYNEQFF. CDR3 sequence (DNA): TGTGCCAGCAGGGGTTTCTACGGGACTAGCGGGAAAGAGAGCTCCTACAATGAGCAGTTCTTC.

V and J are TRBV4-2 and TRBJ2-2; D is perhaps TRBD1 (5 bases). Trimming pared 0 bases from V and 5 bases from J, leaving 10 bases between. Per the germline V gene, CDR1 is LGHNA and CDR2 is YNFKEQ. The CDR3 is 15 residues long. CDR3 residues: CASSQDRQPTGELFF. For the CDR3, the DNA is TGTGCCAGCAGCCAAGATCGACAGCCTACCGGGGAGCTGTTTTTT.

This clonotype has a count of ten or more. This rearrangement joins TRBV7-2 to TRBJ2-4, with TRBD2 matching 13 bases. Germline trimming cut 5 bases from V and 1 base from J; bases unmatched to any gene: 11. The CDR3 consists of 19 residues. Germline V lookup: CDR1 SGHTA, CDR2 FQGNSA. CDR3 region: CASSLGTSGMYTAKNIQYF. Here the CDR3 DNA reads TGTGCCAGCAGCCTCGGGACTAGCGGGATGTATACGGCCAAAAACATTCAGTACTTC.

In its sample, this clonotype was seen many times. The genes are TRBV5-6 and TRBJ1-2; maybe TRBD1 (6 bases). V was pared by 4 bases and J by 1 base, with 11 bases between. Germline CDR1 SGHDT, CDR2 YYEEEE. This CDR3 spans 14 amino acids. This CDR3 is CASSLQGINYGYTF. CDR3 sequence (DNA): TGTGCCAGCAGCCTACAGGGAATTAACTATGGCTACACCTTC.

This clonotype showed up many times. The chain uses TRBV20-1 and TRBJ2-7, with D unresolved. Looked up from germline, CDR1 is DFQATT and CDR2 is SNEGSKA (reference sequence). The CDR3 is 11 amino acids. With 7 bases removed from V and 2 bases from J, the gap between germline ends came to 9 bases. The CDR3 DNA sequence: TGCAGTGTTGAAAAGACCTACGAGCAGTACTTC. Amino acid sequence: CSVEKTYEQYF.

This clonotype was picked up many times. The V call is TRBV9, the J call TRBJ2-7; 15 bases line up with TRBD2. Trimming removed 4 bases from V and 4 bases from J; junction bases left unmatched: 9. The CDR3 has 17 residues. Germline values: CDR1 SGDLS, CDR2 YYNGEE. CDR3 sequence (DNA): TGTGCCAGCAGCCCTCGGACTAGCGGGAGGGCCTCGTACGAGCAGTACTTC. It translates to CASSPRTSGRASYEQYF. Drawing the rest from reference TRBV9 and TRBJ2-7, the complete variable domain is DSGVTQTPKHLITATGQRVTLRCSPRSGDLSVYWYQQSLDQGLQFLIQYYNGEERAKGNILERFSAQQFPDLHSELNLSSLELGDSALYFCASSPRTSGRASYEQYFGPGTRLTVT.

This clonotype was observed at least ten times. The CDR3 here is CASSLTSQDSGANVLTF. CDR3 coding DNA: TGTGCCAGCAGTTTAACCTCCCAGGACTCTGGGGCCAACGTCCTGACTTTC. This rearrangement joins TRBV12-3 or TRBV12-4 to TRBJ2-6; D is unresolved. The V end was cut by 2 bases, the J end by 0 bases, with 11 bases between. The CDR3 length is 17 residues.

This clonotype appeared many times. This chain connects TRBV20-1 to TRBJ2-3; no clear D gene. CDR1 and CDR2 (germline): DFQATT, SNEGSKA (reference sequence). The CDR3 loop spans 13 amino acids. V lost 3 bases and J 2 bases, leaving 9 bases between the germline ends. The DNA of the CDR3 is TGCAGTGCTAGCGGACCCTTCACAGATACGCAGTATTTT. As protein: CSASGPFTDTQYF.

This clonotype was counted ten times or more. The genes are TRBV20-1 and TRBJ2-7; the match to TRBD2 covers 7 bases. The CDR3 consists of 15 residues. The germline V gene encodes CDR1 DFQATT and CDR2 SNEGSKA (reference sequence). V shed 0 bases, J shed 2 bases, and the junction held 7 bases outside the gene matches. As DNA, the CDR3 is TGCAGTGCTAGAGATGCACTAGCGTTGACCTACGAGCAGTACTTC. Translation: CSARDALALTYEQYF.

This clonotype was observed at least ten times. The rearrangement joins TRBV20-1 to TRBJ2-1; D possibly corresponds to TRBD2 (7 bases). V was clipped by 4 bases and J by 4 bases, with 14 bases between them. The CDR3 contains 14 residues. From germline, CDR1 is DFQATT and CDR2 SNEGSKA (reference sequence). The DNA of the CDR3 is TGCAGTGCTATTCTAGGGGGGGCTTACAATGAGCAGTTCTTC. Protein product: CSAILGGAYNEQFF.

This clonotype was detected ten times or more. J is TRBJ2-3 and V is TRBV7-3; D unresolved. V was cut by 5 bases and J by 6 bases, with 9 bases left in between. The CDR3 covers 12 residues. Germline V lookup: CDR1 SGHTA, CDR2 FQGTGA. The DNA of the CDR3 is TGTGCCAGCAGCCAAACCCGGGATACGCAGTATTTT. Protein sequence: CASSQTRDTQYF. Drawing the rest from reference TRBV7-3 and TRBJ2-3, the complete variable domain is GAGVSQTPSNKVTEKGKYVELRCDPISGHTALYWYRQSLGQGPEFLIYFQGTGAADDSGLPNDRFFAVRPEGSVSTLKIQRTERGDSAVYLCASSQTRDTQYFGPGTRLTVL.

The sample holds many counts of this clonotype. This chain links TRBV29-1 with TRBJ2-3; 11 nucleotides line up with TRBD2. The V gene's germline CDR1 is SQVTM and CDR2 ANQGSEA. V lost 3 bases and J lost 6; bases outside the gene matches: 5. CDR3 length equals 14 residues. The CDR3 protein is CSVDLAGGGDTQYF. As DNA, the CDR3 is TGCAGCGTTGATCTAGCGGGGGGCGGGGATACGCAGTATTTT.

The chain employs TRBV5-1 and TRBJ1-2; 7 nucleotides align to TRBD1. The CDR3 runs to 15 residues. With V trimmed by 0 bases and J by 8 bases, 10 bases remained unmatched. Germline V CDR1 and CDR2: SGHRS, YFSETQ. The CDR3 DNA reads TGCGCCAGCAGCTTGGAGAATAAGGGGGCGGAGGGCTACACCTTC. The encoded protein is CASSLENKGAEGYTF.

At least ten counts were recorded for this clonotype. Here the CDR3 reads CASSLVGILGPVKNTIYF. Here the CDR3 DNA reads TGTGCCAGCAGCTTAGTAGGGATTTTGGGACCTGTGAAGAACACCATATATTTT. This rearrangement joins TRBV7-2 to TRBJ1-3, with a weak D call TRBD1 (5 bases). Trimming removed 1 base from V and 7 bases from J, with 23 bases in between. Looked up from germline, CDR1 is SGHTA and CDR2 is FQGNSA. The CDR3 consists of 18 residues.